This T cell receptor (beta chain) stems from a study of identical twins. Findings and limits, study-wide: Possibly, invariant MAIT and iNKT cells partly confounded zero-insertion analyses.

TCRdb itself ran the 5' RACE reads through MiXCR, one entry per CDR3 protein. The sample lists 400,000 to 550,000 distinct CDR3 sequences; about 20% were seen once. The CDR3 extends over 12 amino acids. Per germline, CDR1 SGDLS and CDR2 YYNGEE. Trimming pared 3 bases from V and 8 bases from J, leaving 11 bases between. Turning to this clonotype: The antigen remains undetermined.

These data are also associated with another study on T cells expressing NK-cell markers.

The sequenced sample consisted of CD4+ T cells sorted from blood. The source of this sequence is a young woman in good health. V is TRBV9 and J is TRBJ1-2, with D possibly matching TRBD1 (5 bases). The CDR3: CASSEVGVGYTF. The CDR3 bases are TGTGCCAGCAGCGAGGTGGGGGTAGGCTACACCTTC.